The TCR beta chain under discussion was sequenced for a study of blood T cell repertoires in COVID-19. Study overall: Samples taken during acute and convalescent COVID-19 were collected in the United States, Italy and Spain.

The assay was immunoSEQ multiplex PCR, and TCRdb's table has in-frame clones only and misses some. The repertoire holds about 16,000 clones, with about 90% as singletons. The CDR3 has 13 amino acids. The germline gives CDR1 LGHDT, CDR2 YNNKEL (reference sequence). V lost 7 bases to trimming and J lost 7 bases, with 16 bases between them. This receptor was taken from a man between 60 and 75 years old with active COVID-19. Sequenced input: peripheral blood. V and J are TRBV3-1 (or the pseudogene TRBV3-2) and TRBJ1-1; D is unclear. CDR3 sequence: CASTPGGLVEAFF. CDR3 in DNA: TGTGCCAGCACCCCCGGAGGCTTGGTTGAAGCTTTCTTT.